This passage covers 27 T cell receptor beta chains from one sample sequenced in a study of CD8+ T cells in alopecia areata. After isolation, RNA underwent reverse transcription to generate cDNA as the sequencing template. TCRdb's table, derived via immunoSEQ multiplex PCR, lists solely in-frame clones and lacks some. The data hold about 130,000 clones, with roughly 53% observed a single time. The sequencing here drew on CD4+ T cells sorted from blood, taken at week 0. These receptors all stem from a human donor with alopecia areata.

V gene TRBV7-2 combines with J gene TRBJ2-6; D gene uncertain. The germline V gene encodes CDR1 SGHTA and CDR2 FQGNSA. The V end lost 4 bases, the J end lost 4 bases, and 5 bases lay between the germline ends. The CDR3 loop spans 13 amino acids. CDR3 sequence: CASSSTGANVLTF. The CDR3 DNA reads TGTGCCAGCAGCTCTACCGGGGCCAACGTCCTGACTTTC.

This chain connects TRBV10-3 to TRBJ2-5; D gene ambiguous. Germline V gives CDR1 ENHRY, CDR2 SYGVKD. This CDR3 comprises 13 residues. The V end lost 0 bases, the J end lost 6 bases, and 8 bases lay between the germline ends. The CDR3 DNA reads TGTGCCATCAGTGAGTCTGGCCAGAAGACCCAGTACTTC. It encodes CAISESGQKTQYF.

CDR3 in amino acids: CASSLGDRGYEQYF. In nucleotides, the CDR3 is TGTGCCAGCAGCTTAGGGGACAGGGGCTACGAGCAGTACTTC. J is TRBJ2-7 and V is TRBV13; TRBD1 aligns across 9 bases. This CDR3 is 14 amino acids long. Germline V gene sequence: CDR1 PRHDT, CDR2 FYEKMQ (reference sequence). V was pared by 0 bases and J by 3 bases, with 0 bases of the junction left unmatched.

The chain has TRBV7-9 and TRBJ1-1, with unresolved D. The V and J ends lost 2 bases and 5 bases respectively, with 9 bases between them. Germline loops: CDR1 SEHNR, CDR2 FQNEAQ (reference sequence). There are 13 residues in the CDR3. The CDR3 protein is CASSLSVLTEAFF. The DNA for the CDR3 is TGTGCCAGCAGCTTATCCGTTCTAACTGAAGCTTTCTTT.

The V call is TRBV7-9, the J call TRBJ1-1; 7 nucleotides match TRBD1. Per germline, CDR1 SEHNR and CDR2 FQNEAQ (reference sequence). Trimming cost V 2 bases and J 5 bases; bases outside gene matches: 8. This CDR3 has 15 amino acids. CDR3 DNA sequence: TGTGCCAGCAGCTTAAGCAACAGGGGTTCTACTGAAGCTTTCTTT. Protein product: CASSLSNRGSTEAFF.

The CDR3 reads CASSDRLRPQHF. CDR3 in DNA: TGTGCCAGCAGTGACAGATTGCGGCCCCAGCATTTT. The genes are TRBV2 and TRBJ1-5; D is uncertain. Trimming took 3 bases from V and 9 from J, leaving 9 bases between them. CDR3 length: 12 amino acids. Germline V lookup: CDR1 SNHLY, CDR2 FYNNEI.

The V and J genes are TRBV29-1 and TRBJ2-7; 7 nucleotides line up with TRBD1. V gave up 7 bases and J gave up 2 bases; unmatched junction bases: 8. The CDR3 runs 13 residues. Germline assignment: CDR1 SQVTM and CDR2 ANQGSEA. The DNA of the CDR3 is TGCAGCGGCGTCCCGACAGGGACCTACGAGCAGTACTTC. Protein: CSGVPTGTYEQYF.

V usage is TRBV2 and J usage is TRBJ2-5; possibly TRBD2 for D (5 bases). The CDR3 sequence is 15 residues long. Trimming cost V 2 bases and J 1 base, with 11 bases left between them. Looked up from germline, CDR1 is SNHLY and CDR2 is FYNNEI. This chain's CDR3 is CASSEPLGGQETQYF. For the CDR3, the DNA is TGTGCCAGCAGTGAACCGCTAGGAGGCCAAGAGACCCAGTACTTC.

This clone was counted between two and nine times. This sequence joins TRBV21-1 and TRBJ1-5; TRBD1 was called by the table and not checked on the DNA. TRBV21-1 is reported as a pseudogene. The length of the CDR3 is 19 residues. CDR3 loop: CASSPWDRGTERLNQPQHF. For the CDR3, the DNA is TGTGCCAGCAGCCCCTGGGACAGGGGGACCGAACGGCTAAATCAGCCCCAGCATTTT.

The chain carries TRBV7-8 and TRBJ2-1; D unresolved. The CDR3 has 15 amino acids. V was shortened by 0 bases and J by 3 bases, with 9 bases between the two germline ends. Germline CDR1 and CDR2: SGHVS and FQNEAQ. CDR3 in DNA: TGTGCCAGCAGCTTAGCTAGAATTCTCTACAATGAGCAGTTCTTC. It specifies CASSLARILYNEQFF.

The chain carries TRBV25-1 and TRBJ1-1; D unresolved. Germline V gene lookup returns CDR1 MGHDK and CDR2 SYGVNS. V was shortened by 3 bases and J by 10 bases, with 15 bases between the two germline ends. CDR3 size: 13 residues. CDR3 sequence (DNA): TGTGCCAGCAGTGAGTCATTAGGGTCGGGAGCTTTCTTT. Protein sequence: CASSESLGSGAFF.

The chain combines TRBV7-2 with TRBJ2-1, with D unresolved. CDR3 size: 14 residues. Trimming left V 5 bases short and J 3 bases short, with 11 bases between. CDR1 is SGHTA, CDR2 FQGNSA, per germline. The CDR3 reads CASSVRLLYNEQFF. The CDR3 nucleotides are TGTGCCAGCAGCGTACGGCTCCTCTACAATGAGCAGTTCTTC.

The V gene is TRBV6-1, the J gene TRBJ1-4; 7 nucleotides agree with TRBD1. The J segment lost 11 bases and the V segment lost 4 bases, leaving 7 bases of the junction unmatched. The germline V gene has CDR1 MNHNS and CDR2 SASEGT. This CDR3 is built from 13 residues. The DNA for the CDR3 is TGTGCCAGCAGTGCCCAATCAGGGGGGAAACTGTTTTTT. It yields the protein CASSAQSGGKLFF.

This chain joins TRBV5-1 and TRBJ2-3, with TRBD1 as a possible D gene (6 bases). Trimming cost V 4 bases and J 2 bases, with 14 bases left between them. CDR1 and CDR2 (germline): SGHRS, YFSETQ. This CDR3 contains 15 residues. This CDR3 is CASSPQGQDTDTQYF. The CDR3 DNA reads TGCGCCAGCAGCCCGCAGGGGCAGGACACAGATACGCAGTATTTT.

This clone was observed a few times. V gene TRBV5-1 combines with J gene TRBJ2-5, with D possibly TRBD2 on 6 matching bases. The CDR3 covers 13 residues. Trimming cost V 2 bases and J 5 bases, with 10 bases left between them. Looked up from germline, CDR1 is SGHRS and CDR2 is YFSETQ. CDR3 bases: TGCGCCAGCAGCTTTCAGGCGGGGGAGACCCAGTACTTC. Residues: CASSFQAGETQYF. The entire variable domain, with the rest obtained from reference TRBV5-1 and TRBJ2-5, is as follows: KAGVTQTPRYLIKTRGQQVTLSCSPISGHRSVSWYQQTPGQGLQFLFEYFSETQRNKGNFPGRFSGRQFSNSRSEMNVSTLELGDSALYLCASSFQAGETQYFGPGTRLLVL.

The chain combines TRBV2 with TRBJ2-1, with D maybe TRBD2 (6 bases). The CDR3 length is 14 residues. The germline V gene has CDR1 SNHLY and CDR2 FYNNEI. V dropped 4 bases and J dropped 8 bases, with 15 bases sitting between them. The CDR3 DNA reads as TGTGCCAGCAGTGCTGAGACTAGGGTCGATGAGCAGTTCTTC. Protein product: CASSAETRVDEQFF.

The chain combines TRBV5-4 with TRBJ2-4; tentative D call: TRBD1 (5 bases). Germline CDR1 is SGHNT and CDR2 is YYREEE (reference sequence). The V end lost 3 bases, the J end lost 9 bases, and 16 bases lay between the germline ends. This CDR3 is 14 amino acids long. CDR3 DNA sequence: TGTGCCAGCAGCTACACAGGATCCGTAGGCATTCAGTACTTC. It translates to CASSYTGSVGIQYF.

The CDR3 loop is CAISGRQAVGSPLHF. The CDR3 DNA follows: TGTGCCATCAGTGGCCGACAGGCGGTTGGTTCACCCCTCCACTTT. This chain links TRBV10-3 with TRBJ1-6, with D possibly TRBD1 on 6 matching bases. The V end was cut by 4 bases, the J end by 9 bases, with 16 bases between. Germline CDR1 reads ENHRY; CDR2 reads SYGVKD. CDR3 length: 15 residues.

To note about this clone: An end of the junction differs from the germline gene, which may be a read error. J is TRBJ1-2 and V is TRBV20-1, with D unclear. This CDR3 comprises 10 residues. CDR1 and CDR2 (germline): DFQATT, SNEGSKA (reference sequence). In DNA form, the CDR3 reads TGCAGTGCTAGACACCGGGCCCACCCCTTC. This sequence encodes CSARHRAHPF.

The rearrangement links TRBV4-1 to TRBJ2-3; TRBD2 agrees at 8 bases. Germline CDR1 reads MGHRA; CDR2 reads YSYEKL. This CDR3 comprises 15 residues. V was pared by 7 bases and J by 2 bases, with 8 bases of the junction left unmatched. CDR3 amino acids: CASTWGGGSTDTQYF. The CDR3 nucleotides are TGCGCCAGCACTTGGGGCGGGGGGTCCACAGATACGCAGTATTTT.

The chain combines TRBV6-1 with TRBJ2-7, with no clear D. Looked up from germline, CDR1 is MNHNS and CDR2 is SASEGT. The CDR3 totals 12 residues. V was shortened by 1 base and J by 6 bases, with 7 bases between the two germline ends. CDR3 nucleotide sequence: TGTGCCAGCAGTGAAGGGAAGACCGAGCAGTACTTC. Translation: CASSEGKTEQYF.

The chain employs TRBV27 and TRBJ1-6; the match to TRBD1 covers 8 bases. This CDR3 has 15 residues. Germline CDR1 MNHEY, CDR2 SMNVEV (reference sequence). The ends lost 5 bases at V and 4 bases at J; junction bases unmatched: 4. For the CDR3, the DNA is TGTGCCAGCAGTCCTAGACAGGGGTATAATTCACCCCTCCACTTT. This encodes CASSPRQGYNSPLHF.

The gene calls are TRBV5-1 and TRBJ1-2, with 7 bases aligning to TRBD1. Germline CDR1 reads SGHRS; CDR2 reads YFSETQ. The CDR3 is 12 amino acids. J gave up 8 bases and V 0 bases, and 1 base lay outside the gene matches. The CDR3 region has the DNA TGCGCCAGCAGCTTGGACAGGGGCGGCTACACCTTC. This codes for CASSLDRGGYTF.

The rearrangement links TRBV29-1 to TRBJ2-2; D uncertain. Per the germline V gene, CDR1 is SQVTM and CDR2 is ANQGSEA. With 5 bases removed from V and 2 bases from J, the gap between germline ends came to 12 bases. This CDR3 is built from 14 residues. CDR3 coding DNA: TGCAGCGTTTTAAGTGATCCAAACACCGGGGAGCTGTTTTTT. This sequence encodes CSVLSDPNTGELFF.

This chain links TRBV6-5 with TRBJ2-7; TRBD2 is a possible D gene (6 bases). The CDR3 is made up of 14 amino acids. V shed 7 bases and J shed 2 bases, with 15 bases lying between them. The germline gives CDR1 MNHEY, CDR2 SVGAGI. Here the CDR3 DNA reads TGTGCCAGCACACCACAGGCGGGGACCTACGAGCAGTACTTC. This translates into CASTPQAGTYEQYF.

V gene TRBV11-3 combines with J gene TRBJ2-1; D gene unclear. The CDR3 sequence is 14 residues long. Trimming took off 3 bases at V and 4 bases at J, with 10 bases between the two ends. CDR1 is SGHNT, CDR2 YENEEA, per germline. CDR3: CASSLGLGYNEQFF. The CDR3 DNA reads TGTGCCAGCAGCTTGGGCCTCGGTTACAATGAGCAGTTCTTC.

The CDR3 loop reads CSVARGSRAGELFF. DNA for the CDR3: TGCAGCGTTGCACGGGGTTCCAGGGCCGGGGAGCTGTTTTTT. This chain joins TRBV29-1 and TRBJ2-2; TRBD1 or TRBD2 may be the D gene (5 bases each). The CDR3 has 14 residues. Trimming left V 4 bases short and J 6 bases short, with 15 bases between. Per germline, CDR1 SQVTM and CDR2 ANQGSEA.